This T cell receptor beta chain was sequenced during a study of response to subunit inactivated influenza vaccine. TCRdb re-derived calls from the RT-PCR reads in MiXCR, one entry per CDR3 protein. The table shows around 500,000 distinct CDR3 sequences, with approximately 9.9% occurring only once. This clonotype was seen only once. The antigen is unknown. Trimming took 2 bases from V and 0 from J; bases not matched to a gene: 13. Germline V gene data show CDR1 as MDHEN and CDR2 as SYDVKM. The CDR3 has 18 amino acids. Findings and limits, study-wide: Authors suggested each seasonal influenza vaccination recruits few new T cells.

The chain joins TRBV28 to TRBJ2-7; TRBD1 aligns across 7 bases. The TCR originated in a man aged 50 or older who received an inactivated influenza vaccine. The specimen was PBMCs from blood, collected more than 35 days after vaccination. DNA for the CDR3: TGTGCCAGCAGTTTAGTATCCGGGACAGAACCCCACTCCTACGAGCAGTACTTC. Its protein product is CASSLVSGTEPHSYEQYF. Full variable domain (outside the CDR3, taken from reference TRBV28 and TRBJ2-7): DVKVTQSSRYLVKRTGEKVFLECVQDMDHENMFWYRQDPGLGLRLIYFSYDVKMKEKGDIPEGYSVSREKKERFSLILESASTNQTSMYLCASSLVSGTEPHSYEQYFGPGTRLTVT.